This TCR beta chain is drawn from a study of blood T cell repertoires in COVID-19. On the study more broadly: T cells, B-cell-depleted T cells, or PBMCs supplied cDNA or gDNA.

The table came from immunoSEQ multiplex PCR; TCRdb's copy has only in-frame clones and leaves some out. The profile shows some 180,000 clones, about four fifths of them singletons. This CDR3 is built from 14 residues. The ends lost 4 bases at V and 5 bases at J; junction bases unmatched: 5. The germline V gene has CDR1 MGHDK and CDR2 SYGVNS. This sequence joins TRBV25-1 and TRBJ2-1, with 7 nucleotides matching TRBD2. This sequence was found in a woman younger than 45 who had been exposed to COVID-19. Sequencing was performed on PBMCs or T cells enriched from blood (not recorded which). DNA of the CDR3: TGTGCCAGCAGTGTACCGGGACTACACAATGAGCAGTTCTTC. This sequence encodes CASSVPGLHNEQFF.